The T cell receptor beta chain under discussion was sequenced for a study of blood T cells in healthy people across ages. PCR was performed a second time for about 7 to 11 cycles using a sample-barcoded 5' primer and a J-beta primer mix. Each sample yielded at least 3 million CDR3-containing paired-end reads. TCRdb reprocessed the 5' RACE reads with MiXCR, giving one entry per CDR3 protein. Of 1.6 million or so distinct CDR3 sequences in the sample, about 35% were seen once. CDR3 size: 16 residues. The junction had 10 bases not matched to a gene; V was cut back by 7 bases and J by 6 bases. Germline V gene lookup returns CDR1 SGHTA and CDR2 FQGNSA. This clonotype was counted between two and nine times. Its specificity is not known. Samples each had at least 5 micrograms of total RNA extracted. Study-level results: Donors of long life had a larger count of naive CD4+ cells and greater diversity than aged donors. There was no known CMV status for donors, so expanded clonotype changes were possibly confounded.

The chain joins TRBV7-2 to TRBJ2-7, with 15 nucleotides matching TRBD2. The receptor was derived from a woman younger than 45 in good health. The sample consisted of blood. CDR3 sequence reads: CASTDAPGLAGGEQYF. In DNA, the CDR3 is TGTGCCAGCACGGATGCGCCGGGACTAGCGGGAGGCGAGCAGTACTTC.